This T cell receptor beta chain is from a study of T-cell memory formation after mild COVID-19. Findings and limits, study-wide: Clones contracting over day 15 to 85 were CD4/CD8 balanced, with later expanders leaning CD4+. Clones which contracted sat mainly in CM and EM if CD4+, and in EMRA if CD8+.

Trimming removed 4 bases from V and 9 bases from J; junction bases left unmatched: 5. The CDR3 length is 13 residues. Germline V lookup: CDR1 LNHDA, CDR2 SQIVND (reference sequence). The sample holds a few counts of this clonotype. Its cognate antigen is unknown. Via MiXCR, TCRdb re-called the 5' RACE reads, giving one row per CDR3 protein. The top ten clones hold over 20% of a sample with about 260,000 distinct CDR3 sequences, roughly 15% of them seen once. The V gene is TRBV19, the J gene TRBJ2-3; the match to TRBD2 covers 9 bases. The sequence was obtained from a young man who had mild COVID-19 (a few samples of this study predate the infection). Cell type and time point are not known. The sample consisted of PBMCs or a T cell subset sorted from them (not recorded which). This CDR3 is CASSSGGANTQYF. In DNA form, the CDR3 reads TGTGCCAGTAGTAGCGGGGGGGCCAACACGCAGTATTTT.